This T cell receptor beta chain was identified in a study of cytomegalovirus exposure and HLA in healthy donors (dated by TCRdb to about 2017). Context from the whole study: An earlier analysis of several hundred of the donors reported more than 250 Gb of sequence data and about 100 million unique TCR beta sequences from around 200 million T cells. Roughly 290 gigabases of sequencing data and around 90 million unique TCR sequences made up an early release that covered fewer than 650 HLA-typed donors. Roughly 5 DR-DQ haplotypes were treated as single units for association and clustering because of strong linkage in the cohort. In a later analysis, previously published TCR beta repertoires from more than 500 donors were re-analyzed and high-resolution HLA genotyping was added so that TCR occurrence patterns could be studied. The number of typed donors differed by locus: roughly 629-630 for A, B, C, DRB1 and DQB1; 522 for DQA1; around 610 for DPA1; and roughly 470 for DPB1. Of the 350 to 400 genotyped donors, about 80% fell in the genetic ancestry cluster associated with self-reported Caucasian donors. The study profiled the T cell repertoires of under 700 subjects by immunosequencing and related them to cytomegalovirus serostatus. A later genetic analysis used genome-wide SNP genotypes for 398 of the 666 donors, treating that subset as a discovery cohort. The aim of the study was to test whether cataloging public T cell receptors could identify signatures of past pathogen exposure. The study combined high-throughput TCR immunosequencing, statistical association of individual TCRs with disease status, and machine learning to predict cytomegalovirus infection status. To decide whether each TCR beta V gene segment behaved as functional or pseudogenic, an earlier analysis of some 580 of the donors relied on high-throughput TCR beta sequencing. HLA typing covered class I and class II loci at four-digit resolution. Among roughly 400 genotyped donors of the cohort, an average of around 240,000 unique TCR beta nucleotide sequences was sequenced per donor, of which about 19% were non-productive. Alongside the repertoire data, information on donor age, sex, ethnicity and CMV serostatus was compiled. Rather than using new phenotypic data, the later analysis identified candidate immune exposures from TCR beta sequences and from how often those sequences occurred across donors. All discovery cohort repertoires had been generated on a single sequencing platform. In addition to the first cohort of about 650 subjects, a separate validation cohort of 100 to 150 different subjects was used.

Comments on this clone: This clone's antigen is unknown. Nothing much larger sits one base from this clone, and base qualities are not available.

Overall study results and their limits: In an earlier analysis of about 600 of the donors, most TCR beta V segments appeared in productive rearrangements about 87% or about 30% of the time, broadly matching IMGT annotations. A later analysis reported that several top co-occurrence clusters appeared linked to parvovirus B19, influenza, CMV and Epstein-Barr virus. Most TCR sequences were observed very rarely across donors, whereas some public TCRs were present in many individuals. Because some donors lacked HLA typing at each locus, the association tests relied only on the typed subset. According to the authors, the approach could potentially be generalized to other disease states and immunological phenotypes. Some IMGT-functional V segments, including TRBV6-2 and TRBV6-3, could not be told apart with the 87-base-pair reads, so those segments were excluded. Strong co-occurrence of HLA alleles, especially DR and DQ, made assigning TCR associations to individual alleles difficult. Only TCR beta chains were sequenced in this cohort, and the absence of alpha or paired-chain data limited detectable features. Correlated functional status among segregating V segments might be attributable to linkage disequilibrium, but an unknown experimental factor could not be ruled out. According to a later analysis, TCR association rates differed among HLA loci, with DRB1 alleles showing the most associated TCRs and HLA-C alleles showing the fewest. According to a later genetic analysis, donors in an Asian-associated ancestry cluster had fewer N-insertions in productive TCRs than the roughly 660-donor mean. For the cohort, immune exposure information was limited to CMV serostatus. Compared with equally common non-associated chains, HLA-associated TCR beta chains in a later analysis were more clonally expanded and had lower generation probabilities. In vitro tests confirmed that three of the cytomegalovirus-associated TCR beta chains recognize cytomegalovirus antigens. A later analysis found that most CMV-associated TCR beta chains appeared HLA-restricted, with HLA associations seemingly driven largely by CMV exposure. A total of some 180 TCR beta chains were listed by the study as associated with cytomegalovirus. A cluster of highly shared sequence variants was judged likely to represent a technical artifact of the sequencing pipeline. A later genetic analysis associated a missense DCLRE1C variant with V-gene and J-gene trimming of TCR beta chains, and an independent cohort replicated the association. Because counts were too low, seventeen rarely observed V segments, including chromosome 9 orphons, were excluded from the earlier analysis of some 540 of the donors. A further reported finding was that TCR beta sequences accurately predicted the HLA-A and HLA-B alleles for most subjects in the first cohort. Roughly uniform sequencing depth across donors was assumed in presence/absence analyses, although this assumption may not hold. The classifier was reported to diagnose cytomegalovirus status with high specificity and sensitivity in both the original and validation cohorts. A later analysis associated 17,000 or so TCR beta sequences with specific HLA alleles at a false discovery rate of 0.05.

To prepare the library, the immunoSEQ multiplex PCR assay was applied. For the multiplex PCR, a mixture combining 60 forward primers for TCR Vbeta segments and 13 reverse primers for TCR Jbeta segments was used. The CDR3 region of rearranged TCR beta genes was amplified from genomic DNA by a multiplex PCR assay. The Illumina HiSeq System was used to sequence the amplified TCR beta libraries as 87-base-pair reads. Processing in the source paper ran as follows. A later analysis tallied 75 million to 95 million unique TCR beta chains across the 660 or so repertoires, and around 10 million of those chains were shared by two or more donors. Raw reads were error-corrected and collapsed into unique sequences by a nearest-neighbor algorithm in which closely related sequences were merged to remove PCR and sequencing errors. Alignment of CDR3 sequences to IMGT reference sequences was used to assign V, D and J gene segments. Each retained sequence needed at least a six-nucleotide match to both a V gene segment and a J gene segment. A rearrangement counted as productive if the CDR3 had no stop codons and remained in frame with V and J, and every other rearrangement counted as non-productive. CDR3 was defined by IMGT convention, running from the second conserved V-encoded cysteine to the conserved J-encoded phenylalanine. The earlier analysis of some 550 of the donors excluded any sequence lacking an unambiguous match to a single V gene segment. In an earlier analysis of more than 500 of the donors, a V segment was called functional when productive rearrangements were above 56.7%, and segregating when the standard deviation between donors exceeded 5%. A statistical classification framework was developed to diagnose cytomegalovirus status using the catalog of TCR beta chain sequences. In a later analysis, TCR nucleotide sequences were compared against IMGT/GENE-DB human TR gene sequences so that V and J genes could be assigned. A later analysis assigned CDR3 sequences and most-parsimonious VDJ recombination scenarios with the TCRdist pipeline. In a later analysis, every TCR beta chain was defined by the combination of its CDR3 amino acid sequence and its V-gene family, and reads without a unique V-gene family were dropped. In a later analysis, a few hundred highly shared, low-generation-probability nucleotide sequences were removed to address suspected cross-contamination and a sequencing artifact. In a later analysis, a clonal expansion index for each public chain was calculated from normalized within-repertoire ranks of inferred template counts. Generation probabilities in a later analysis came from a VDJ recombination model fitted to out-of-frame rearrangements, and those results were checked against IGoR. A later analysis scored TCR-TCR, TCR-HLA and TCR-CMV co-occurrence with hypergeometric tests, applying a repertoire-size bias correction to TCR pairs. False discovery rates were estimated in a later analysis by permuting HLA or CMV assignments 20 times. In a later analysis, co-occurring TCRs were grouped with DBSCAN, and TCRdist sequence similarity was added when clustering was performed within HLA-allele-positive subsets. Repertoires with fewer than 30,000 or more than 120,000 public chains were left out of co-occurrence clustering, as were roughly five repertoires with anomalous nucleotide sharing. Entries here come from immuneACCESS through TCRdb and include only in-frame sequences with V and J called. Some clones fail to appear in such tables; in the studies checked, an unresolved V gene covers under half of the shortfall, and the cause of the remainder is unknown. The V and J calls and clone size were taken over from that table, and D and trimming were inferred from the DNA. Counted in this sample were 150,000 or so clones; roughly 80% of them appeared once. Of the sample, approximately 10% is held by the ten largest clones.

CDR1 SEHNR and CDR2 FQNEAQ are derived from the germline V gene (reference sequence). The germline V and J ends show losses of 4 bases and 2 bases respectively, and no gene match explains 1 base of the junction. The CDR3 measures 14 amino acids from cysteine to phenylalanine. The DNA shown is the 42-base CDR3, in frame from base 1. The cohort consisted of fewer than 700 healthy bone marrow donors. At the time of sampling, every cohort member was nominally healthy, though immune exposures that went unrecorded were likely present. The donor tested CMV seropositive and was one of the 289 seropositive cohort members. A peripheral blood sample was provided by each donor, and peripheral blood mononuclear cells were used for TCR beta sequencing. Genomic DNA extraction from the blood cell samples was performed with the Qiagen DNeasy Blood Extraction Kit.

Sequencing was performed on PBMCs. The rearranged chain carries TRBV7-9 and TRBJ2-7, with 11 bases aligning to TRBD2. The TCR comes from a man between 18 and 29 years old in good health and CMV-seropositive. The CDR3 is CASSSSGGTYEQYF. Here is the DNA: TGTGCCAGCAGCTCTAGCGGGGGGACCTACGAGCAGTACTTC.